The following is a T cell receptor beta chain sequence with its context. Antigen specificity is unknown. Germline loops: CDR1 MGHRA, CDR2 YSYEKL. Between the trimmed V and J ends, which lost 1 base and 1 base, there was a span of 11 bases. The CDR3 contains 15 residues. This sample is drawn from a study of OX40 agonist ivuxolimab in advanced cancers. Study overall: The patients got ivuxolimab, which is an agonistic anti-OX40 (CD134) antibody. Study conclusions and caveats: Nonresponders included some who also had low normalized T-cell clonal expansion. Both CD4+ and CD8+ T cell populations in blood had undergone clonal expansion by week 6 at 0.1 to 3.0 mg/kg.

Assay: immunoSEQ multiplex PCR; the TCRdb copy retains only in-frame clones and omits some. Here the sample spans under 90,000 clones, around 93% being singletons. The gene calls are TRBV4-1 and TRBJ2-7; D not resolved. Here the sequenced sample was CD4+ or CD8+ T cells sorted from blood, taken in a trial of the OX40 agonist ivuxolimab. This sequence originates from an adult with an advanced solid tumor such as melanoma, head and neck, liver or kidney cancer. CDR3 in amino acids: CASSQVQARSYEQYF. CDR3 nucleotides: TGCGCCAGCAGCCAAGTTCAGGCGCGTTCCTACGAGCAGTACTTC.